This is a list of T cell receptor beta chains from one sample in a study of shared clonotypes between healthy human individuals. Using immunoSEQ multiplex PCR, the repertoire was profiled, and TCRdb retains in-frame clones only, with some absent. The sample has over a million clones, more than 95% seen once. Sequenced input: naive CD4+ T cells sorted from blood. These receptors originate from a man aged 25 to 40 in good health. Each CDR3 is given with its conserved first and last residue. Expanded clones are given a class, and other clones once, few, many or no size at all.

v_call clone_size cdr3_aa
TRBV19 - CASSTLGGHTDTQYF
TRBV30 - CAWSEAGGFHTEAFF
TRBV7-9 - CASSPPPSGYTDTQYF
TRBV25-1 - CASTGQGQNIQYF
TRBV5-1 - CASSLSGYTDTQYF
TRBV10-3 - CAMGATGGAYYEQYF
TRBV7-9 - CASSLTKRGPYEQYF
TRBV28 - CASSFKENYGYTF
TRBV7-2 - CASSLMTSYNEQFF
TRBV27 - CASSRGLPSYEQYF
TRBV5-5 - CASSLVGGAEKLFF
TRBV6-6 - CASSYGAGGPPDTQYF
TRBV15 - CATSRKQGLRSNEQFF
TRBV6-4 - CASSRQGGTDTQYF
TRBV7-9 once CASSVGLAGAETQYF
TRBV7-2 - CASSLAPAPFYNEQFF
TRBV30 - CAWNSGLATHTQYF
TRBV5-1 - CASSIRGEQFF
TRBV10-1 - CASSAGQGLPIYEQYF
TRBV5-1 - CASSLEAGRGQPQHF
TRBV7-8 - CASSFVPGLNSYNEQFF
TRBV5-1 - CASSLVGGDEQFF
TRBV12-5 - CASGPGLTYNEQFF
TRBV18 - CASSTTGYEQYF
TRBV9 - CASLTGMNPTYEQYF
TRBV18 - CASSPLESSYEQYF
TRBV11-2 - CASSPRAGWNEQFF
TRBV28 - CASTGTGRFRPNTEAFF
TRBV5-4 - CASSSKAGDDYNEQFF
TRBV2 - CASTLGVYGYTF
TRBV27 - CASSLVSVGRAGQYF
TRBV30 few CAWNTDTQYF
TRBV29-1 - CSLASTDTQYF
TRBV11-2 - CASSRQELNTEAFF
TRBV18 - CASSPSSGGPYEQYF
TRBV11-2 - CASSFSGSGETQYF
TRBV11-2 - CASSQPSGANVLTF
TRBV5-6 - CASSLYRGRGTYEQYF
TRBV9 - CASSPGPGQGLDTIYF
TRBV2 once CASKTASGANVLTF
TRBV5-5 - CASSRLTDTQYF
TRBV4-3 - CASSQKTSGRGGEQFF
TRBV10-3 - CAISDPGGGDASGEQFF
TRBV7-2 - CASSSGLAALMPYEQYF
TRBV5-1 - CASSLVQQSTDTQYF
TRBV19 - CASGVRGGTGPGHEQFF
TRBV29-1 - CSVEIGLALEQFF
TRBV5-1 - CASSLGDRGDQPQHF
TRBV7-9 once CASSQNTVSYNEQFF
TRBV30 few CAWRTSGRGRSYNEQFF
TRBV28 - CASSPGGGAAYEQYF
TRBV2 - CASSERVFWTSGLADTQYF
TRBV18 - CASSPPGAGGYEQYF
TRBV9 - CASSVAQDYGYTF
TRBV18 - CASSPVRGGGKTQYF